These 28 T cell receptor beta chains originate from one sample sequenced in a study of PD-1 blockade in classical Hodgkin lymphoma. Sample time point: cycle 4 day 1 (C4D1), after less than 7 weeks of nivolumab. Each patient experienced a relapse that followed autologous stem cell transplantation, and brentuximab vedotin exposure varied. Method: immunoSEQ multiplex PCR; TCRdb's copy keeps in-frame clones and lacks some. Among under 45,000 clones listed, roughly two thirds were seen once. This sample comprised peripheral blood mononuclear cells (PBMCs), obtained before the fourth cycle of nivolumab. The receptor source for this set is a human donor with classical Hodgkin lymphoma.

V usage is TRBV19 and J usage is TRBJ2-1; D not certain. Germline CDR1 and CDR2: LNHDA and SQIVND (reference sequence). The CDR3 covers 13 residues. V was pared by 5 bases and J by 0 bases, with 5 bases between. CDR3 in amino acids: CASSPFSYNEQFF. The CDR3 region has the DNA TGTGCCAGTAGTCCCTTCTCCTACAATGAGCAGTTCTTC. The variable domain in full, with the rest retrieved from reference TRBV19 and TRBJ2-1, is DGGITQSPKYLFRKEGQNVTLSCEQNLNHDAMYWYRQDPGQGLRLIYYSQIVNDFQKGDIAEGYSVSREKKESFPLTVTSAQKNPTAFYLCASSPFSYNEQFFGPGTRLTVL.

The CDR3: CASSLPGTGGEKLFF. In DNA, the CDR3 is TGCGCCAGCAGCCTGCCGGGGACAGGGGGTGAAAAACTGTTTTTT. The chain employs TRBV4-1 and TRBJ1-4, with 11 bases that match TRBD1. J was trimmed by 7 bases and V by 4 bases; bases with no gene match: 5. The CDR3 runs to 15 residues. Germline CDR1 reads MGHRA; CDR2 reads YSYEKL.

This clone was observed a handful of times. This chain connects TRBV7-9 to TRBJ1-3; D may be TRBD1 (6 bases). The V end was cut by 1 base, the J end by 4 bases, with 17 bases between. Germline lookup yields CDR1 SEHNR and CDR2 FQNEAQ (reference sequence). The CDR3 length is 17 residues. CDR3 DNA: TGTGCCAGCAGCTTAGGTGGACAGCACGTCCGGGGAAACACCATATATTTT. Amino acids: CASSLGGQHVRGNTIYF.

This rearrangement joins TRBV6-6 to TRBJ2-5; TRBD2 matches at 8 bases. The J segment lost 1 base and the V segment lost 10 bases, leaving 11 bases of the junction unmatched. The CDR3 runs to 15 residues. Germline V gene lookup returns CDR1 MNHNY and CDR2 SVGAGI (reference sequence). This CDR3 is CATRRAGGPQETQYF. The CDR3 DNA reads TGTGCCACACGCAGGGCGGGGGGCCCCCAAGAGACCCAGTACTTC.

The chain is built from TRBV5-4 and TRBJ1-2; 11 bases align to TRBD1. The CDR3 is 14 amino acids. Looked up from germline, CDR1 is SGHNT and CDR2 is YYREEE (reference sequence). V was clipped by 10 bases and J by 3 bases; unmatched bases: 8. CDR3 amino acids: CAGTRDRGYYGYTF. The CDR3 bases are TGTGCCGGCACTAGGGACAGGGGGTACTATGGCTACACCTTC.

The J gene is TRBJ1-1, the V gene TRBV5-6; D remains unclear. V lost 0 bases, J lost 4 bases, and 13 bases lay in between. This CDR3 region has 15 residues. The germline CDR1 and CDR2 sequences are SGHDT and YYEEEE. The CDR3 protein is CASSLGASPATEAFF. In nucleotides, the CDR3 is TGTGCCAGCAGCTTGGGGGCCTCACCGGCCACTGAAGCTTTCTTT.

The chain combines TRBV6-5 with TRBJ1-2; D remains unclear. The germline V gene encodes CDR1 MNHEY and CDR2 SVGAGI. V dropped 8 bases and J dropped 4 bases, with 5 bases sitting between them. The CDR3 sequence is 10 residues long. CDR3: CASYGYGYTF. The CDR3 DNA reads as TGTGCCAGCTACGGCTATGGCTACACCTTC.

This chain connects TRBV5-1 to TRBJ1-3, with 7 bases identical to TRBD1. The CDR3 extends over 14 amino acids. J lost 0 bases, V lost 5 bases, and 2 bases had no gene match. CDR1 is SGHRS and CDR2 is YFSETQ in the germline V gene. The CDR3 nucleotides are TGCGCCAGCAGGGACAGGAGCTCTGGAAACACCATATATTTT. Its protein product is CASRDRSSGNTIYF.

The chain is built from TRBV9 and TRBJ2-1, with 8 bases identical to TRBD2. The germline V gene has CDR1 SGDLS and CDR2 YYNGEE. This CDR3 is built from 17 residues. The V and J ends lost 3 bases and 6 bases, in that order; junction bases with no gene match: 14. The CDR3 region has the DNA TGTGCCAGCAGCGGGAGACTAGCGCCTCCTTGGGCCAATGAGCAGTTCTTC. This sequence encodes CASSGRLAPPWANEQFF.

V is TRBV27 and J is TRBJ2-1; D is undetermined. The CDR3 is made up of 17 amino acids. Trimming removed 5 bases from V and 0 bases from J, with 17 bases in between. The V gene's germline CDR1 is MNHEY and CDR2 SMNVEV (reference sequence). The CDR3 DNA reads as TGTGCCAGCAGTCCAGATTCTTACCGTCACTCCTACAATGAGCAGTTCTTC. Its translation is CASSPDSYRHSYNEQFF.

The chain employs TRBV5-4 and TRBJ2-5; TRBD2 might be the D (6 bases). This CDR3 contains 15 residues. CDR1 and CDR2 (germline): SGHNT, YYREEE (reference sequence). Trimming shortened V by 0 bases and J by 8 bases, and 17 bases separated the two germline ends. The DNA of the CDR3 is TGTGCCAGCAGCTTGGGTGGGAGCGGGCAGTTTACCCAGTACTTC. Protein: CASSLGGSGQFTQYF. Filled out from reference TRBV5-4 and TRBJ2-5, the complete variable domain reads ETGVTQSPTHLIKTRGQQVTLRCSSQSGHNTVSWYQQALGQGPQFIFQYYREEENGRGNFPPRFSGLQFPNYSSELNVNALELDDSALYLCASSLGGSGQFTQYFGPGTRLLVL.

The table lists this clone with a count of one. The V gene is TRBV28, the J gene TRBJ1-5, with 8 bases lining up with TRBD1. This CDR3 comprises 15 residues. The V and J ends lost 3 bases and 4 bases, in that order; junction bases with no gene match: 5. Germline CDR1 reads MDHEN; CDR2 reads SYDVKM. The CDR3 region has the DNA TGTGCCAGCAGTTTCGGGGACAGGAAAAATCAGCCCCAGCATTTT. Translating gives CASSFGDRKNQPQHF.

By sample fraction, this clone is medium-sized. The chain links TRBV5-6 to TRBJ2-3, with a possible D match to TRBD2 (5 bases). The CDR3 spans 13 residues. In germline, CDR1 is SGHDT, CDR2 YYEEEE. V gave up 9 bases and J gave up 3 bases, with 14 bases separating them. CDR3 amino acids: CATQEDLTDTQYF. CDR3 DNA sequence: TGTGCCACTCAGGAGGACCTAACAGATACGCAGTATTTT.

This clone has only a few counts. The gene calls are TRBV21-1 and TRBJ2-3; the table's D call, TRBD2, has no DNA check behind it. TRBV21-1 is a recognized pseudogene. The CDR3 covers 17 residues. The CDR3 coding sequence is TGTGCCAGCAGCACAAGGGAATCTAGCGTTAGCACAGATACGCAGTATTTT. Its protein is CASSTRESSVSTDTQYF.

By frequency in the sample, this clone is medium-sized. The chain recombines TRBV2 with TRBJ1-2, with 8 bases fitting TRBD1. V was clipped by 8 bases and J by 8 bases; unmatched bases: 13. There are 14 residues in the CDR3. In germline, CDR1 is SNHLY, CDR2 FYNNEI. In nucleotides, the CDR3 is TGTGCCAGCCTTGAAGGACAGGGAGGAAGGGGCTACACCTTC. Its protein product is CASLEGQGGRGYTF. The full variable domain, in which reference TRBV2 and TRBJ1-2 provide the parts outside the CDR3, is EPEVTQTPSHQVTQMGQEVILRCVPISNHLYFYWYRQILGQKVEFLVSFYNNEISEKSEIFDDQFSVERPDGSNFTLKIRSTKLEDSAMYFCASLEGQGGRGYTFGSGTRLTVV.

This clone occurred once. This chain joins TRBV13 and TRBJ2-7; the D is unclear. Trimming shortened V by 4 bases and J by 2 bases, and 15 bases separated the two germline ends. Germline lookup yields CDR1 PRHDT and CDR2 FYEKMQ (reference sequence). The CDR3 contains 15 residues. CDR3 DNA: TGTGCCAGCAGCTCCCGATACATGGCCACCTACGAGCAGTACTTC. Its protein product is CASSSRYMATYEQYF. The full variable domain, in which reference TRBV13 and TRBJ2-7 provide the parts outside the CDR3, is AAGVIQSPRHLIKEKRETATLKCYPIPRHDTVYWYQQGPGQDPQFLISFYEKMQSDKGSIPDRFSAQQFSDYHSELNMSSLELGDSALYFCASSSRYMATYEQYFGPGTRLTVT.

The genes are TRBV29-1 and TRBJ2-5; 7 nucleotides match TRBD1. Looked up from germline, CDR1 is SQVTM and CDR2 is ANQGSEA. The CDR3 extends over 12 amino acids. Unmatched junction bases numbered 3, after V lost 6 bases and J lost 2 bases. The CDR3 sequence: CSVWDRQETQYF. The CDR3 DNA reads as TGCAGCGTGTGGGACAGACAAGAGACCCAGTACTTC.

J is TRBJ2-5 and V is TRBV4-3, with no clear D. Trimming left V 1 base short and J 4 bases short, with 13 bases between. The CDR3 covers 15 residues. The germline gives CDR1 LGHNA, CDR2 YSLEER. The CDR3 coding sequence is TGCGCCAGCAGCCAAGCCCCTGTATACACAGAGACCCAGTACTTC. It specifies CASSQAPVYTETQYF.

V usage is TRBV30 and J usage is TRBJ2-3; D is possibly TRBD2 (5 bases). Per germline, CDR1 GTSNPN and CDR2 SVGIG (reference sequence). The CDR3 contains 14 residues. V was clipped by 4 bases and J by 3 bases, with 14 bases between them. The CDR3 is CAWNTRSGTDTQYF. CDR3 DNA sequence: TGTGCCTGGAACACTAGGTCTGGGACAGATACGCAGTATTTT.

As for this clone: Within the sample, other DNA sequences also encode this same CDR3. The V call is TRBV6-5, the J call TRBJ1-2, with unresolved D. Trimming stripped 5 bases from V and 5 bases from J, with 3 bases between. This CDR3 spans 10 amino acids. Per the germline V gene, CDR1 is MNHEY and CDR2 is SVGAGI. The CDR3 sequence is CASSGYGYTF. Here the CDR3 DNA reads TGTGCCAGCAGTGGGTATGGCTACACCTTC.

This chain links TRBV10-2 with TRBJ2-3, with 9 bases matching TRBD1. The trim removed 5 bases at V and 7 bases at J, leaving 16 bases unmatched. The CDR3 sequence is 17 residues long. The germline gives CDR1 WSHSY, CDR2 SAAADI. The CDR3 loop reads CASSFFPGQGLRNTQYF. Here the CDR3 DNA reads TGCGCCAGCAGTTTTTTCCCCGGACAGGGGCTTCGGAATACGCAGTATTTT.

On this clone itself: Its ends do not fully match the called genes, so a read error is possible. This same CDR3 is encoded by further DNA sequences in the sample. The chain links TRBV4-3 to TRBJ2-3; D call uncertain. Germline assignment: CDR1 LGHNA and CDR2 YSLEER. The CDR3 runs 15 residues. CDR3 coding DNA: TGCGCCAGTAGCCAAGATGGTTTAGGCGCAGATACGCAGTATTTT. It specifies CASSQDGLGADTQYF.

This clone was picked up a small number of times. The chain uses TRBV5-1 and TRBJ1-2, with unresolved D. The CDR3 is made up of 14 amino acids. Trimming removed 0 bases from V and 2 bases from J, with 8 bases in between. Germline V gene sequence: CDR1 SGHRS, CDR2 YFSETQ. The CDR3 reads CASSLEAANYGYTF. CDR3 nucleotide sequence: TGCGCCAGCAGCTTGGAGGCCGCGAACTATGGCTACACCTTC. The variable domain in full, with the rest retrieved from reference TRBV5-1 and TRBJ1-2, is KAGVTQTPRYLIKTRGQQVTLSCSPISGHRSVSWYQQTPGQGLQFLFEYFSETQRNKGNFPGRFSGRQFSNSRSEMNVSTLELGDSALYLCASSLEAANYGYTFGSGTRLTVV.

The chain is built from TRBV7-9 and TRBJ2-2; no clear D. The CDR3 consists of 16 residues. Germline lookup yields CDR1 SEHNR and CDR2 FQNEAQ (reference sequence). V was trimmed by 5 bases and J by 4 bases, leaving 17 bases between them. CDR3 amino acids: CASSPPPASPTGELFF. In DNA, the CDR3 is TGTGCCAGCAGCCCGCCTCCGGCCTCCCCCACCGGGGAGCTGTTTTTT.

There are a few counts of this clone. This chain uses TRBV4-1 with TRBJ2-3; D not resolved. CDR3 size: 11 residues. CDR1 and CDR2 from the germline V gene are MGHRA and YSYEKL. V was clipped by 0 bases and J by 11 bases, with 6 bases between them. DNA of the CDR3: TGCGCCAGCAGCCAAGATGCCCGGCAGTATTTT. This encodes CASSQDARQYF.

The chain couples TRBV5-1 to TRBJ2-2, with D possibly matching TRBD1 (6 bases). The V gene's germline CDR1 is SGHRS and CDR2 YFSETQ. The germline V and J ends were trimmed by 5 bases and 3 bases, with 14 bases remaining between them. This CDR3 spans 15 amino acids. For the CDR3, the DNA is TGCGCCAGCAGAGGTACGAGGGGGTACACCGGGGAGCTGTTTTTT. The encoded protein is CASRGTRGYTGELFF.

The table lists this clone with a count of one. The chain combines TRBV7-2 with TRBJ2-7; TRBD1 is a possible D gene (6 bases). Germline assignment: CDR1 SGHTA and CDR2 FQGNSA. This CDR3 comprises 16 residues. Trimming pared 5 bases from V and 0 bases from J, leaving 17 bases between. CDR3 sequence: CASSEPGHTSSYEQYF. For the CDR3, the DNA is TGTGCCAGCAGCGAGCCGGGACACACCAGCTCCTACGAGCAGTACTTC. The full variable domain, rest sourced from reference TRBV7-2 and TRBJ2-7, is GAGVSQSPSNKVTEKGKDVELRCDPISGHTALYWYRQSLGQGLEFLIYFQGNSAPDKSGLPSDRFSAERTGGSVSTLTIQRTQQEDSAVYLCASSEPGHTSSYEQYFGPGTRLTVT.

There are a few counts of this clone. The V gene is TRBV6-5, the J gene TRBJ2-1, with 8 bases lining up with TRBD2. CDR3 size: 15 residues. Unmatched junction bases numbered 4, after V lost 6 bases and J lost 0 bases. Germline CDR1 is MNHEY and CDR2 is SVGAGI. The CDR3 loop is CASSSGTSSYNEQFF. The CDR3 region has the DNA TGTGCCAGCAGCTCCGGGACTAGCTCCTACAATGAGCAGTTCTTC.